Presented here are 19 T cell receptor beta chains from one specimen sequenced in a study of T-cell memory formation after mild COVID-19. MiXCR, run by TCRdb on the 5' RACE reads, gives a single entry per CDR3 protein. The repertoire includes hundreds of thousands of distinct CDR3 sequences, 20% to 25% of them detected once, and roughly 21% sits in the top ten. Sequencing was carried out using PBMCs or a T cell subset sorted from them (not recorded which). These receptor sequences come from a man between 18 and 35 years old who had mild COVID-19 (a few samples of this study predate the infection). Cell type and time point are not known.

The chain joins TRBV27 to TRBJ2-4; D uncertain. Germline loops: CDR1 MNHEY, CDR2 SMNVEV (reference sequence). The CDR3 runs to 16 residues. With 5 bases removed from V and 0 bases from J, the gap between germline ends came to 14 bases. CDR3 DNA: TGTGCCAGCAGTCCCACCGGAGACCTAGCCAAAAACATTCAGTACTTC. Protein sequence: CASSPTGDLAKNIQYF.

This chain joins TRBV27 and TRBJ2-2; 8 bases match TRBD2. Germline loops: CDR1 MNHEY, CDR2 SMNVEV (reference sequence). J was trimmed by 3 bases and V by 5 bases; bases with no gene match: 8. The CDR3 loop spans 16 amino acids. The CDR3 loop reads CASSPVGGGYTGELFF. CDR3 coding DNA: TGTGCCAGCAGTCCCGTTGGCGGGGGGTACACCGGGGAGCTGTTTTTT.

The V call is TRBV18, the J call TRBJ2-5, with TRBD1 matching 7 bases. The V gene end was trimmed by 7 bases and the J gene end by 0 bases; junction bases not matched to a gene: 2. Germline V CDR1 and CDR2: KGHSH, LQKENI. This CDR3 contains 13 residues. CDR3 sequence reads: CASLGQYQETQYF. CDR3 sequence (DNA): TGTGCCAGCTTGGGACAGTACCAAGAGACCCAGTACTTC.

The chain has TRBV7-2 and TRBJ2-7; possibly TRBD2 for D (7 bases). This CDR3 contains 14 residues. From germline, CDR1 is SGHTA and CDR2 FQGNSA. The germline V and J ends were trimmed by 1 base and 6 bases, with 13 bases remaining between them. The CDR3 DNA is TGTGCCAGCAGCTTAGTAAAGGGGGGGCGCGAGCAGTACGTC. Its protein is CASSLVKGGREQYV.

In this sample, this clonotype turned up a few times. The CDR3 here is CASSYSTSGGPTYEQYV. The CDR3 nucleotides read TGTGCCAGCAGTTACTCGACTAGCGGGGGTCCTACCTACGAGCAGTACGTC. The chain has TRBV6-2 or TRBV6-3 and TRBJ2-7, with 12 positions matching TRBD2. The CDR3 has 17 residues. The germline V gene encodes CDR1 MNHEY and CDR2 SVGEGT. Losses at the gene ends were 0 bases for V and 2 bases for J; bases not matched to a gene: 5.

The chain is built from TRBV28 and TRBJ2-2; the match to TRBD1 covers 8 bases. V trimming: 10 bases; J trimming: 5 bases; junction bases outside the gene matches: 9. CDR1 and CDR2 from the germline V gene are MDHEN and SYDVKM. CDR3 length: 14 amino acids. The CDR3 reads CAIRAGGRTGELFF. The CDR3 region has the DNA TGTGCCATCCGTGCAGGGGGCAGAACCGGGGAGCTGTTTTTT.

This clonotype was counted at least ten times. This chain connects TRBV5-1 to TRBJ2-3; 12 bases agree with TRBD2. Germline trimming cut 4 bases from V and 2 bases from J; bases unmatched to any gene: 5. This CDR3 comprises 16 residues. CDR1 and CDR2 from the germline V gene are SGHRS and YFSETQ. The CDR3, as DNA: TGCGCCAGCAGCCTTGGACTAGCGGGGACCACAGATACGCAGTATTTT. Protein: CASSLGLAGTTDTQYF. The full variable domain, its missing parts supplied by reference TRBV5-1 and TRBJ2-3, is KAGVTQTPRYLIKTRGQQVTLSCSPISGHRSVSWYQQTPGQGLQFLFEYFSETQRNKGNFPGRFSGRQFSNSRSEMNVSTLELGDSALYLCASSLGLAGTTDTQYFGPGTRLTVL.

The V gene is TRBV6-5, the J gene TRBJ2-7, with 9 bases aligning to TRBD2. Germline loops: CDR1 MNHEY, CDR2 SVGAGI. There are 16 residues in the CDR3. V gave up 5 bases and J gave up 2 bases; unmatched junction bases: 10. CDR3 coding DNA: TGTGCCAGCAGTCAACTCGCTAGCGGGGTAACCTACGAGCAGTACTTC. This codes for CASSQLASGVTYEQYF.

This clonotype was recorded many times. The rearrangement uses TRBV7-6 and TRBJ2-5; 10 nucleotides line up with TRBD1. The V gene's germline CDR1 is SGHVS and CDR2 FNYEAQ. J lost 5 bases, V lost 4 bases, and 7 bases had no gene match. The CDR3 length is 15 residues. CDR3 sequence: CASSSWTGGSETQYF. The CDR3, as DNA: TGTGCCAGCAGCTCCTGGACAGGGGGAAGCGAGACCCAGTACTTC.

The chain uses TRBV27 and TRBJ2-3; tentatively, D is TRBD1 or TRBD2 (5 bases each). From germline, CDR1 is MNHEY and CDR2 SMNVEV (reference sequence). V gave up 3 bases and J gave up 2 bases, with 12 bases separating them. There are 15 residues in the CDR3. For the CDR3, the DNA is TGTGCCAGCAGTTTTCGGGGACCGTACACAGATACGCAGTATTTT. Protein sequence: CASSFRGPYTDTQYF.

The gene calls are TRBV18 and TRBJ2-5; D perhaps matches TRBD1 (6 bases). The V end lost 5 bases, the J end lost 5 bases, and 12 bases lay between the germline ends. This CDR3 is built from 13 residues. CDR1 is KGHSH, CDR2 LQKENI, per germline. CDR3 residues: CASSGIQGETQYF. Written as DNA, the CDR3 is TGTGCCAGCTCAGGCATACAGGGTGAGACCCAGTACTTC.

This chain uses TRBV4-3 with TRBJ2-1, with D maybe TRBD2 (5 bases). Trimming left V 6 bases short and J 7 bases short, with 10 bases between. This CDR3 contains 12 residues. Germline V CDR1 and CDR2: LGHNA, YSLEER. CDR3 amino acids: CASSTGGNEQFF. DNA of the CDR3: TGCGCCAGCAGTACCGGAGGTAATGAGCAGTTCTTC.

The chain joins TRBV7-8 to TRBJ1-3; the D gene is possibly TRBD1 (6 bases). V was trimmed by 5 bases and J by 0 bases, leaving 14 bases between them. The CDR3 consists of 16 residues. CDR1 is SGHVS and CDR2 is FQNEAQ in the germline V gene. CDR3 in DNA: TGTGCCAGCAGCGTCCTCGCAGGGGTCTCTGGAAACACCATATATTTT. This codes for CASSVLAGVSGNTIYF.

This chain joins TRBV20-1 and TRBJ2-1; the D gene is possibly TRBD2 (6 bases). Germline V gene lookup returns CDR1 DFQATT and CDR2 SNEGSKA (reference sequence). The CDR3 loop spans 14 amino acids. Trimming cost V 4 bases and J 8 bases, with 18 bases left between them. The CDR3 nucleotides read TGCAGTGCTATGAGTGGTACGGGGGTCGATGAGCAGTTCTTC. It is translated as CSAMSGTGVDEQFF.

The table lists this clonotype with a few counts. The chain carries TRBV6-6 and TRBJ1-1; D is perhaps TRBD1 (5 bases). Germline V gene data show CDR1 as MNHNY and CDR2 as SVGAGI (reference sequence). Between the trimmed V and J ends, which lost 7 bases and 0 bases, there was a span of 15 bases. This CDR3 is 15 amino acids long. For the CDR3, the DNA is TGTGCCAGCAATATCTGGGGGACTTTGAACACTGAAGCTTTCTTT. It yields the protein CASNIWGTLNTEAFF.

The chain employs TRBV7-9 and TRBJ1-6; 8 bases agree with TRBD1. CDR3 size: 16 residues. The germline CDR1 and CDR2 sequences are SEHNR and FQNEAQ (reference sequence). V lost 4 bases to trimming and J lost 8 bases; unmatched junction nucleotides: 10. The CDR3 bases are TGTGCCAGCAGCTCCGGACAGGGTACGCTGGATTCACCCCTCCACTTT. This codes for CASSSGQGTLDSPLHF.

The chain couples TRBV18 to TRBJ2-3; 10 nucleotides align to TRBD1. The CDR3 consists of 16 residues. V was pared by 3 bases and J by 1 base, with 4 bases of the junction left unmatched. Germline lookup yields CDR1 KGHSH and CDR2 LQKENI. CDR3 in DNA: TGTGCCAGCTCACCCGCCGGGACAGGGGGCACAGATACGCAGTATTTT. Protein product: CASSPAGTGGTDTQYF.

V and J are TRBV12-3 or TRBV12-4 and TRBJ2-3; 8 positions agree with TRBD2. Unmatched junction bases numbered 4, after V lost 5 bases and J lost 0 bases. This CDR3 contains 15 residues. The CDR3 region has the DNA TGTGCCAGCAGTGCACTAGCGGCTAGCACAGATACGCAGTATTTT. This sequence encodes CASSALAASTDTQYF.

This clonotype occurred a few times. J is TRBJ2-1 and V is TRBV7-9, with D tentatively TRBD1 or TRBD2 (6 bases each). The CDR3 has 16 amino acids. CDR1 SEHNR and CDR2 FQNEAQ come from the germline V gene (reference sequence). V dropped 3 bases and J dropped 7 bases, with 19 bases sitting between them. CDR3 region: CASSLLTGALENEQFF. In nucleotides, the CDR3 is TGTGCCAGCAGCTTGTTGACGGGGGCTCTGGAGAATGAGCAGTTCTTC.